The T cell receptor (beta chain) under discussion was sequenced for a study of T cells in localized non-small cell lung cancer. Clones were read by immunoSEQ multiplex PCR, and TCRdb kept only the in-frame ones, dropping some. The repertoire includes some 16,000 clones, about 91% of them detected once, and 27% sits in the top ten. A word on this clone: Its specificity is unknown.

Germline loops: CDR1 SQVTM, CDR2 ANQGSEA. The junction had 10 bases not matched to a gene; V was cut back by 6 bases and J by 7 bases. The CDR3 consists of 14 residues. Whole-study findings and limits: Longer survival (overall) was linked to higher T cell density in blood. Uninvolved nearby lung showed the greatest T cell clonality, exceeding that found in tumor.

The genes are TRBV29-1 and TRBJ2-1; TRBD1 agrees at 9 bases. The specimen was peripheral blood, collected before any cancer treatment. The sequence derives from a female donor of 60 years or more with stage III squamous cell lung carcinoma. In nucleotides, the CDR3 is TGCAGCGTACGCGACAGGGGGTGGGATAATGAGCAGTTCTTC. Its protein is CSVRDRGWDNEQFF.